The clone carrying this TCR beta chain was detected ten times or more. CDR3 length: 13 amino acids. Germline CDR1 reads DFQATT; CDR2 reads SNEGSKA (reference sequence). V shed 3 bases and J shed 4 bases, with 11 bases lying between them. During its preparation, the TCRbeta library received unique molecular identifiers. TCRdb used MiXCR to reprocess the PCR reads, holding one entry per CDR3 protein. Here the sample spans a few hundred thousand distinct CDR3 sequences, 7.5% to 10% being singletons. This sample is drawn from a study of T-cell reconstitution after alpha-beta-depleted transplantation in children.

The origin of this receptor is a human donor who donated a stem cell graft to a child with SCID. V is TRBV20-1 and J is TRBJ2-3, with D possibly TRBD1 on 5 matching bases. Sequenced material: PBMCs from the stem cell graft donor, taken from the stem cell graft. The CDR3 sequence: CSASRTIADTQYF. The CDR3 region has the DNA TGCAGTGCTAGTCGGACAATCGCAGATACGCAGTATTTT.